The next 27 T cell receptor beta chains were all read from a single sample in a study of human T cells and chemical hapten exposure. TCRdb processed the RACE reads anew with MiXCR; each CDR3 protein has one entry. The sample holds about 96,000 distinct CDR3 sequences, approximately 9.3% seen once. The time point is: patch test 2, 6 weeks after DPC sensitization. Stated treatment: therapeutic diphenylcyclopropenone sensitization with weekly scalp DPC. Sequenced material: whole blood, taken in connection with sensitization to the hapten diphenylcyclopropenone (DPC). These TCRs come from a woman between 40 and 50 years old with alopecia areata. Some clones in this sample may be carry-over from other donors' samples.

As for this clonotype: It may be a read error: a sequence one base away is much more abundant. This CDR3 is CASRPSGSYNVQFF. The CDR3, as DNA: TGCGCCAGCAGACCTAGCGGATCCTACAATGTGCAGTTCTTC. This chain links TRBV5-1 with TRBJ2-1; TRBD2 matches 7 bases. This CDR3 has 14 residues. Germline-derived CDR1 and CDR2 are SGHRS and YFSETQ. The full variable domain, in which reference TRBV5-1 and TRBJ2-1 provide the parts outside the CDR3, is KAGVTQTPRYLIKTRGQQVTLSCSPISGHRSVSWYQQTPGQGLQFLFEYFSETQRNKGNFPGRFSGRQFSNSRSEMNVSTLELGDSALYLCASRPSGSYNVQFFGPGTRLTVL.

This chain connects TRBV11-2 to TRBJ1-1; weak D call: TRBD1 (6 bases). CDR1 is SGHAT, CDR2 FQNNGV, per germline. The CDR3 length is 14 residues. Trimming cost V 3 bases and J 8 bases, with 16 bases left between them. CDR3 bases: TGTGCCAGCAGCTTGGAATGGGACACCACCGAAGCTTTCTTT. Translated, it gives CASSLEWDTTEAFF.

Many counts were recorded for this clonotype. This CDR3 is CASSGVLTEAFF. The CDR3 bases are TGTGCCAGCAGCGGGGTATTGACTGAAGCTTTCTTT. The genes are TRBV6-2 or TRBV6-3 and TRBJ1-1; D unclear. Trimming cost V 6 bases and J 5 bases, with 10 bases left between them. The CDR3 runs to 12 residues. Germline assignment: CDR1 MNHEY and CDR2 SVGEGT.

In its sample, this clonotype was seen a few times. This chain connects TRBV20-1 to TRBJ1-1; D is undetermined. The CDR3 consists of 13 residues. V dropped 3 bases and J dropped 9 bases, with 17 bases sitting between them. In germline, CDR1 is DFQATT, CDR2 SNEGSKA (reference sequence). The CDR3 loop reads CSASLPLRRQAFF. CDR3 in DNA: TGCAGTGCTAGTTTGCCTCTCCGGCGGCAAGCTTTCTTT.

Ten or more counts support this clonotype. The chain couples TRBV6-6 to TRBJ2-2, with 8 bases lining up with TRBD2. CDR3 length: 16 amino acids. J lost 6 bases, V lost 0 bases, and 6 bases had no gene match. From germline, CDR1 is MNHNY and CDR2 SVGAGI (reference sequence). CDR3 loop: CASSYSHSGEAGELFF. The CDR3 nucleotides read TGTGCCAGCAGTTACTCGCATAGCGGGGAGGCCGGGGAGCTGTTTTTT.

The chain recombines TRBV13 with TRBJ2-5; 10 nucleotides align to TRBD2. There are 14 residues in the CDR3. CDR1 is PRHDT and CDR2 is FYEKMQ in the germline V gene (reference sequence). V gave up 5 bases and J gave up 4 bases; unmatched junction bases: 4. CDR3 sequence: CASSPRLAGETQYF. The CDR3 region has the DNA TGTGCCAGCAGCCCCCGACTAGCGGGAGAGACCCAGTACTTC.

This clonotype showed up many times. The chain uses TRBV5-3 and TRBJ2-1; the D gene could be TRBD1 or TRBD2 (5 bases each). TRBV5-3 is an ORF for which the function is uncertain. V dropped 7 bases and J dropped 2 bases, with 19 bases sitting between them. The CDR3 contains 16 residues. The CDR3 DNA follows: TGTGCCAGACCCGTTTCCGGGACGGTCACCTACAATGAGCAGTTCTTC. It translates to CARPVSGTVTYNEQFF.

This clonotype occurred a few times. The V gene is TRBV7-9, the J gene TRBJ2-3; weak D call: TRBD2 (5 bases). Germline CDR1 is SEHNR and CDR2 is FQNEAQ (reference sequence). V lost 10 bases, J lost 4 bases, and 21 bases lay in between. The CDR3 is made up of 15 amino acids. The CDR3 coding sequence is TGTGCCACCCTTCCTGCCGTGAGGGTCTCAGATACGCAGTATTTT. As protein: CATLPAVRVSDTQYF.

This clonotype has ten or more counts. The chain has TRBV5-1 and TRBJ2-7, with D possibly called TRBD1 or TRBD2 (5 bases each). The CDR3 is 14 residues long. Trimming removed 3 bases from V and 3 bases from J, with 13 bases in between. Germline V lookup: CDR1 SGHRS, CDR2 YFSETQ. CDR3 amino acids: CASSSGSLDYEQYF. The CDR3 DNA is TGCGCCAGCAGCTCAGGGAGTCTTGACTACGAGCAGTACTTC.

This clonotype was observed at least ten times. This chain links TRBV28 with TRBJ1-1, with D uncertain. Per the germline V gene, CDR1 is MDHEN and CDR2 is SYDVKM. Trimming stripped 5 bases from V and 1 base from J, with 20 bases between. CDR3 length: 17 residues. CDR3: CASSLPGAAGKNTEAFF. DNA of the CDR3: TGTGCCAGCAGTCTCCCGGGAGCCGCCGGGAAGAACACTGAAGCTTTCTTT.

The CDR3 DNA is TGTGCCAGCAGCTTCGACGGTAATCAGCCCCAGCATTTT. This encodes CASSFDGNQPQHF. The chain uses TRBV6-5 and TRBJ1-5; the D is unclear. The CDR3 loop spans 13 amino acids. The germline V gene encodes CDR1 MNHEY and CDR2 SVGAGI. Trimming removed 6 bases at V and 4 bases at J, with 10 bases between.

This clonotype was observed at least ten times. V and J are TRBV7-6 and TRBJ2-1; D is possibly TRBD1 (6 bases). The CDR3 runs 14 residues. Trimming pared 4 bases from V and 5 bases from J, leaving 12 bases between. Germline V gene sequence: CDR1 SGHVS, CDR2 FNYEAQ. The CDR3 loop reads CASSSRQENNEQFF. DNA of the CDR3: TGTGCCAGCAGCTCGAGACAGGAAAACAATGAGCAGTTCTTC.

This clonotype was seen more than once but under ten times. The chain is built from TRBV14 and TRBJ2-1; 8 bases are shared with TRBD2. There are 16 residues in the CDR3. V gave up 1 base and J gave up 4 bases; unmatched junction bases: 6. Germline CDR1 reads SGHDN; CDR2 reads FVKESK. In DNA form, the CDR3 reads TGTGCCAGCAGCCAAGTGCGTCGGGAGGGTTACAATGAGCAGTTCTTC. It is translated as CASSQVRREGYNEQFF. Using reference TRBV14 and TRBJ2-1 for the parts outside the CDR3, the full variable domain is EAGVTQFPSHSVIEKGQTVTLRCDPISGHDNLYWYRRVMGKEIKFLLHFVKESKQDESGMPNNRFLAERTGGTYSTLKVQPAELEDSGVYFCASSQVRREGYNEQFFGPGTRLTVL.

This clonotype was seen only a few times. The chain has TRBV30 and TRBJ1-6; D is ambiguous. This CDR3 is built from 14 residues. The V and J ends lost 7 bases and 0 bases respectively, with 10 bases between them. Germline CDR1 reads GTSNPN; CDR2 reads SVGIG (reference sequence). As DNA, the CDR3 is TGTGCCTTGAGCTCGAGCTCCTATAATTCACCCCTCCACTTT. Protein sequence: CALSSSSYNSPLHF.

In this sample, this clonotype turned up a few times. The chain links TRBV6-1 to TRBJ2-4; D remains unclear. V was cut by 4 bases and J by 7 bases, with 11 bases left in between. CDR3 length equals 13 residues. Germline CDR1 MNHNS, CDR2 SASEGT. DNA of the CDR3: TGTGCCAGCAGTGGGACCCTGCGGAACATTCAGTACTTC. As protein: CASSGTLRNIQYF.

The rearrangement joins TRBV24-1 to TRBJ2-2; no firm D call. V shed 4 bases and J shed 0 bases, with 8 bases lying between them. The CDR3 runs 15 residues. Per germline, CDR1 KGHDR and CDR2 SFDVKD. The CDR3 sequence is CATSDRTTNTGELFF. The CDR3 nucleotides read TGTGCCACCAGTGACCGGACCACGAACACCGGGGAGCTGTTTTTT.

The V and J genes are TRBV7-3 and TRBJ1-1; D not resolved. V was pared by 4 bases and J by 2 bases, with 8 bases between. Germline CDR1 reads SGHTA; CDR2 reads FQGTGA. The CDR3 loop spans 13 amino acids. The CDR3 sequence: CASSYSSNTEAFF. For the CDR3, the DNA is TGTGCCAGCAGCTATTCGTCTAACACTGAAGCTTTCTTT.

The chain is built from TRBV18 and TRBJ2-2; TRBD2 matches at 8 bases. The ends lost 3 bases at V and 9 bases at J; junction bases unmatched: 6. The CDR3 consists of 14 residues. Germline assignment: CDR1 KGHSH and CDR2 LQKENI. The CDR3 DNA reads TGTGCCAGCTCACCGGGACTAGGATTTCGGGAGCTGTTTTTT. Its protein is CASSPGLGFRELFF.

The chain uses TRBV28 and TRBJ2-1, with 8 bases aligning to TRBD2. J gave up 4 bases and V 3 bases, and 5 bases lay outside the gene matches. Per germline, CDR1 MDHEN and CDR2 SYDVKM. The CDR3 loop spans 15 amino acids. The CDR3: CASSFRGRTYNEQFF. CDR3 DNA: TGTGCCAGCAGTTTTCGCGGGAGGACGTACAATGAGCAGTTCTTC.

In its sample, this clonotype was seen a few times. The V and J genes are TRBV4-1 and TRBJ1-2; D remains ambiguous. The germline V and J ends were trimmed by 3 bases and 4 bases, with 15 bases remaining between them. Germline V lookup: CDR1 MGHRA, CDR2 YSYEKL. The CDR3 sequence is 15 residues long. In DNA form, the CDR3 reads TGCGCCAGCAGCCATACCCCGGAATCAAGCTATGGCTACACCTTC. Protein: CASSHTPESSYGYTF.

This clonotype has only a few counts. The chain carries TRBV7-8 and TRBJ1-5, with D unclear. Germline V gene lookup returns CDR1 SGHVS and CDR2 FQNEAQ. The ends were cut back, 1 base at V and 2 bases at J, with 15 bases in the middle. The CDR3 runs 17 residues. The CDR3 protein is CASSLGDGGLRNQPQHF. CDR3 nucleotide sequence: TGTGCCAGCAGCTTAGGAGACGGAGGCCTTCGCAATCAGCCCCAGCATTTT.

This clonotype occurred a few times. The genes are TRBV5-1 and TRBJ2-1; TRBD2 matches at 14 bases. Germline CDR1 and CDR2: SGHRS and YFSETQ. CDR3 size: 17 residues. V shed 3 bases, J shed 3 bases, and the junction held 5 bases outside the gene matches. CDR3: CASSWTSGRSSYNEQFF. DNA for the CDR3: TGCGCCAGCAGCTGGACTAGCGGGAGGTCGAGCTACAATGAGCAGTTCTTC.

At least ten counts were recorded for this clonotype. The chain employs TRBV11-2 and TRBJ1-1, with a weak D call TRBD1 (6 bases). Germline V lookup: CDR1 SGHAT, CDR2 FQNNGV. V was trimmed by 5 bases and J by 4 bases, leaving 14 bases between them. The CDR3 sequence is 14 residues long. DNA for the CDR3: TGTGCCAGCAGCCCCCGGCGAGGGGGCACTGAAGCTTTCTTT. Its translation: CASSPRRGGTEAFF.

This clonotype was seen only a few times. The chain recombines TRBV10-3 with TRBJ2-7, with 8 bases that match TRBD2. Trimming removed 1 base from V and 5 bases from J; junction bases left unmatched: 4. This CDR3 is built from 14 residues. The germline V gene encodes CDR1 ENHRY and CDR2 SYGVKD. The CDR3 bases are TGTGCCATCAGTGAGTTTAGGGGACTAGACGAGCAGTACTTC. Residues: CAISEFRGLDEQYF.

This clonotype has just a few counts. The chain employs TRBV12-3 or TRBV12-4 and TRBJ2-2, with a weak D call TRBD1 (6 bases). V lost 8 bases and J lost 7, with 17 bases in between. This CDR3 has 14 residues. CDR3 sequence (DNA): TGTGCCAGCCGTCAGGGGAAGGATGTCGGGGAGCTGTTTTTT. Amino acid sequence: CASRQGKDVGELFF.

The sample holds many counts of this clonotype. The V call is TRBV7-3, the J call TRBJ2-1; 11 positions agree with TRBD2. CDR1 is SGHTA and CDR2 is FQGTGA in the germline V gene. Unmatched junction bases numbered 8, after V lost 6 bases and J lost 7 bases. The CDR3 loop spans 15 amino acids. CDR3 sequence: CASSPTSGSWNEQFF. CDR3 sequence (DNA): TGTGCCAGCAGTCCTACTAGCGGGAGTTGGAATGAGCAGTTCTTC. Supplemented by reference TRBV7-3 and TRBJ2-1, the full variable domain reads GAGVSQTPSNKVTEKGKYVELRCDPISGHTALYWYRQSLGQGPEFLIYFQGTGAADDSGLPNDRFFAVRPEGSVSTLKIQRTERGDSAVYLCASSPTSGSWNEQFFGPGTRLTVL.

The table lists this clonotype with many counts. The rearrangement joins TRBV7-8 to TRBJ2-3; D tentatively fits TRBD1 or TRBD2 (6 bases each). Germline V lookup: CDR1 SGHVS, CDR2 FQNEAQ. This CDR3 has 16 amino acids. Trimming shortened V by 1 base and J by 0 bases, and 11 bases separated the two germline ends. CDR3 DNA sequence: TGTGCCAGCAGCTTAGGAGGGGGGACTAGCACAGATACGCAGTATTTT. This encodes CASSLGGGTSTDTQYF.